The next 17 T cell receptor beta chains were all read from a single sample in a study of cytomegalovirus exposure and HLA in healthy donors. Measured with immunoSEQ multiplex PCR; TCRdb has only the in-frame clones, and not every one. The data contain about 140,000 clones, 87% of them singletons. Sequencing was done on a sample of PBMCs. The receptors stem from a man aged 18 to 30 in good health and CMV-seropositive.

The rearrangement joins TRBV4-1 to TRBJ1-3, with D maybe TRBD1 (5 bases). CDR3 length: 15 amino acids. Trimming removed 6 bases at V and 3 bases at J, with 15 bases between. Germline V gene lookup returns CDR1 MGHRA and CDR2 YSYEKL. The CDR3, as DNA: TGCGCCAGCAGTTGGGAGGGGTTAAGTGGAAACACCATATATTTT. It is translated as CASSWEGLSGNTIYF.

CDR3 residues: CASSLGQGEGYTF. The CDR3 DNA is TGCGCCAGCAGCTTGGGGCAGGGGGAAGGCTACACCTTC. This chain connects TRBV5-1 to TRBJ1-2, with 7 bases aligning to TRBD1. The CDR3 totals 13 residues. The J segment lost 8 bases and the V segment lost 0 bases, leaving 4 bases of the junction unmatched. Germline V gene lookup returns CDR1 SGHRS and CDR2 YFSETQ.

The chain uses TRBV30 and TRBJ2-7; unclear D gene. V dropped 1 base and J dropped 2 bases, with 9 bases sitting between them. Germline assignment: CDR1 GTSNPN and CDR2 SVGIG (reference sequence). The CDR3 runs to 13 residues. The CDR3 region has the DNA TGTGCCTGGAGTGGAGCTGTAACCTACGAGCAGTACTTC. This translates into CAWSGAVTYEQYF.

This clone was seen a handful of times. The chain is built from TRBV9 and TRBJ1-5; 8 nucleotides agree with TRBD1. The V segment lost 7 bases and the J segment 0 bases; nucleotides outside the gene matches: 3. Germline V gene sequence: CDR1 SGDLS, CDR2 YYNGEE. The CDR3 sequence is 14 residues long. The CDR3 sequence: CASADRGSNQPQHF. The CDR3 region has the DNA TGTGCCAGCGCCGACAGGGGTAGCAATCAGCCCCAGCATTTT. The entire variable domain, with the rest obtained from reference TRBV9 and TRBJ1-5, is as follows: DSGVTQTPKHLITATGQRVTLRCSPRSGDLSVYWYQQSLDQGLQFLIQYYNGEERAKGNILERFSAQQFPDLHSELNLSSLELGDSALYFCASADRGSNQPQHFGDGTRLSIL.

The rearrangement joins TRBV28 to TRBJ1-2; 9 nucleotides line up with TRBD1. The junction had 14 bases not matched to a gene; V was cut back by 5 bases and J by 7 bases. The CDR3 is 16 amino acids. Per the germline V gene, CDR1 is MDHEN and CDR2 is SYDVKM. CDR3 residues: CASSLPRGQGEGGYTF. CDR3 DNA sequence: TGTGCCAGCAGTCTCCCCCGGGGACAGGGAGAAGGTGGCTACACCTTC.

CDR3 sequence reads: CASSYTRRGNYGYTF. The DNA for the CDR3 is TGTGCCAGCAGTTATACCCGCAGGGGTAACTATGGCTACACCTTC. This chain joins TRBV6-5 and TRBJ1-2; tentative D call: TRBD1 (6 bases). Trimming left V 3 bases short and J 1 base short, with 12 bases between. The V gene's germline CDR1 is MNHEY and CDR2 SVGAGI. CDR3 size: 15 residues.

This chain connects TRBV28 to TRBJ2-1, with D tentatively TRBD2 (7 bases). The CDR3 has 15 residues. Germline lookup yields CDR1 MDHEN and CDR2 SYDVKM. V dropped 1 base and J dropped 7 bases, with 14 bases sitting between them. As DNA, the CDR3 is TGTGCCAGCAGTTTATTACGGGGGGCCGGGAATGAGCAGTTCTTC. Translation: CASSLLRGAGNEQFF.

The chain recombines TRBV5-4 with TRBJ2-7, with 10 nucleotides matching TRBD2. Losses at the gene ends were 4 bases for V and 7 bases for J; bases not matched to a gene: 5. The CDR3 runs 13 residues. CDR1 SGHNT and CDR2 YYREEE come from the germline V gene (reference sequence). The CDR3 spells CASSAAGGREQYF. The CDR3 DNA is TGTGCCAGCAGCGCAGCGGGAGGGAGGGAGCAGTACTTC. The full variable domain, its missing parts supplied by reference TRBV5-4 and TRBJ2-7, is ETGVTQSPTHLIKTRGQQVTLRCSSQSGHNTVSWYQQALGQGPQFIFQYYREEENGRGNFPPRFSGLQFPNYSSELNVNALELDDSALYLCASSAAGGREQYFGPGTRLTVT.

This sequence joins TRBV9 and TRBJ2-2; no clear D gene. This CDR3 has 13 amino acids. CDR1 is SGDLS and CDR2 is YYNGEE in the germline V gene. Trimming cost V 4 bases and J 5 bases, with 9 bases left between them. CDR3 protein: CASSPQLTGELFF. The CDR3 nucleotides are TGTGCCAGCAGCCCACAGTTAACCGGGGAGCTGTTTTTT.

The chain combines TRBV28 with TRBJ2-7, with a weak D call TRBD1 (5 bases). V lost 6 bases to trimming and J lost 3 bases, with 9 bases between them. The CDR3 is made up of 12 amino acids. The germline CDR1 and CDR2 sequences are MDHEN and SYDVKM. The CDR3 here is CASRNRLYEQYF. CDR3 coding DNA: TGTGCCAGCAGGAACAGGCTCTACGAGCAGTACTTC.

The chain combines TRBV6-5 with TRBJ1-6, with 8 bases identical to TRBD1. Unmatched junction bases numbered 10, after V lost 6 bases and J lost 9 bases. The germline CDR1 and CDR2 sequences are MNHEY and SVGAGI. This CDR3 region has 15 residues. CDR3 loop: CASRMEPGGGSPLHF. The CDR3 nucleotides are TGTGCCAGCAGGATGGAACCAGGGGGCGGTTCACCCCTCCACTTT.

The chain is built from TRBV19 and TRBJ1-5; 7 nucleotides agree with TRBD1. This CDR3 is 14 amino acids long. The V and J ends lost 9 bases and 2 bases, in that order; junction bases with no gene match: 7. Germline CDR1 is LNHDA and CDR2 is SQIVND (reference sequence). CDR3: CASRFGTGNQPQHF. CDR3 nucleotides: TGTGCCAGCCGATTCGGGACAGGCAATCAGCCCCAGCATTTT.

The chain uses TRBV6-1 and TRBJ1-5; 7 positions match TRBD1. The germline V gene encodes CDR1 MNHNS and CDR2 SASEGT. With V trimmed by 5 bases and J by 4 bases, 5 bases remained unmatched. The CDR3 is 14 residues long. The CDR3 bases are TGTGCCAGCAGTACCACAGGGGAGAATCAGCCCCAGCATTTT. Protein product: CASSTTGENQPQHF.

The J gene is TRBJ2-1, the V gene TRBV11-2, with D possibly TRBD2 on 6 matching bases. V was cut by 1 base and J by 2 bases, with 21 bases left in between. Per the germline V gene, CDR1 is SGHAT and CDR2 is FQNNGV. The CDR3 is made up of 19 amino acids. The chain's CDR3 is CASSLGGEEGPRAYNEQFF. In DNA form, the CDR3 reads TGTGCCAGCAGCTTAGGGGGGGAAGAGGGTCCTAGGGCCTACAATGAGCAGTTCTTC. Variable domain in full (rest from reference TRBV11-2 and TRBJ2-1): EAGVAQSPRYKIIEKRQSVAFWCNPISGHATLYWYQQILGQGPKLLIQFQNNGVVDDSQLPKDRFSAERLKGVDSTLKIQPAKLEDSAVYLCASSLGGEEGPRAYNEQFFGPGTRLTVL.

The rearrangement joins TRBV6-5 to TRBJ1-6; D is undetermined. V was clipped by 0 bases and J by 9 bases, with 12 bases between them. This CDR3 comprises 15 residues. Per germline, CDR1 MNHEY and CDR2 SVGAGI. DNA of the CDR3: TGTGCCAGCAGTTACTCGGAGGCCGTTTCTTCACCCCTCCACTTT. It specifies CASSYSEAVSSPLHF.

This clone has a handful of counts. The CDR3 coding sequence is TGTGCCTGGAGTCCCAGATCTAACTATGGCTACACCTTC. Its translation: CAWSPRSNYGYTF. V gene TRBV30 combines with J gene TRBJ1-2; no firm D call. V lost 2 bases to trimming and J lost 0 bases, with 7 bases between them. The CDR3 totals 13 residues. CDR1 and CDR2 (germline): GTSNPN, SVGIG (reference sequence).

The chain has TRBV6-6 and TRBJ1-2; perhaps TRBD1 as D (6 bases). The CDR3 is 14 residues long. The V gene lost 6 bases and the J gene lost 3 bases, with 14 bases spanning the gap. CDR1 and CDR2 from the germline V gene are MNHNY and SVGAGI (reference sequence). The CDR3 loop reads CASRSQGPDYGYTF. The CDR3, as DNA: TGTGCCAGCAGGTCACAGGGCCCAGACTATGGCTACACCTTC.